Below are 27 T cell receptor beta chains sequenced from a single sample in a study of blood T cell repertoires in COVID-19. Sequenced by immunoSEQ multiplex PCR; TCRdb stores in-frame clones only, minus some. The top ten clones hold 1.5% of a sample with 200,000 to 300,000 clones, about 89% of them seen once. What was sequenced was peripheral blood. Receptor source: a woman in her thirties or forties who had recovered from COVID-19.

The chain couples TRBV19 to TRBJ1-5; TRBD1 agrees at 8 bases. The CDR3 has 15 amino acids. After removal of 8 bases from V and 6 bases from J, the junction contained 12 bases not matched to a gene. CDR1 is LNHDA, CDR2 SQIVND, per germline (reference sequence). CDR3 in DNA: TGTGCCAGTCGACTTACAGGACAGGGCGCTCAGCCCCAGCATTTT. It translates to CASRLTGQGAQPQHF.

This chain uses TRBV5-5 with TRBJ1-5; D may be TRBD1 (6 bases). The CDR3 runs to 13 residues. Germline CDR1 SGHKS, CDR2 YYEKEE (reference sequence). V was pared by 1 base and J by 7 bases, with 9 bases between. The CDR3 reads CASSLSGGQPQHF. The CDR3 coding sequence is TGTGCCAGCAGCTTGTCTGGGGGCCAGCCCCAGCATTTT. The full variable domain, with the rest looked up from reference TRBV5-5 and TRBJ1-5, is DAGVTQSPTHLIKTRGQQVTLRCSPISGHKSVSWYQQVLGQGPQFIFQYYEKEERGRGNFPDRFSARQFPNYSSELNVNALLLGDSALYLCASSLSGGQPQHFGDGTRLSIL.

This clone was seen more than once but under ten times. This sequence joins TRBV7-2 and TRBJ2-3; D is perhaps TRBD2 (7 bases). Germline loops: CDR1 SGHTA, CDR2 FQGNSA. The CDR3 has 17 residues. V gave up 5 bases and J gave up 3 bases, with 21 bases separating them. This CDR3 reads CASSRGAGAAKTDTQYF. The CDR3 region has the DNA TGTGCCAGCAGCCGCGGGGCGGGGGCCGCCAAAACAGATACGCAGTATTTT.

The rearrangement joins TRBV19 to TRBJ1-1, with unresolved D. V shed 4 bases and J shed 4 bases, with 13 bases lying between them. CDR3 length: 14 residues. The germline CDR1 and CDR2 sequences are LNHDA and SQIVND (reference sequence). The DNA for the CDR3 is TGTGCCAGTAGTAGCCCCCGAGGGAGCACTGAAGCTTTCTTT. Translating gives CASSSPRGSTEAFF.

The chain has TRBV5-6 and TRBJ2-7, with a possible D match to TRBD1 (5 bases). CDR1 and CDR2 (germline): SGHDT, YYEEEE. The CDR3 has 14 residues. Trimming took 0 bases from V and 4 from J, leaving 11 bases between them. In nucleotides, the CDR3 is TGTGCCAGCAGCTTGGAAGGGAAGGGGTACGAGCAGTACTTC. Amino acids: CASSLEGKGYEQYF. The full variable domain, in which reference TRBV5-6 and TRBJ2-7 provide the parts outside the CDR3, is DAGVTQSPTHLIKTRGQQVTLRCSPKSGHDTVSWYQQALGQGPQFIFQYYEEEERQRGNFPDRFSGHQFPNYSSELNVNALLLGDSALYLCASSLEGKGYEQYFGPGTRLTVT.

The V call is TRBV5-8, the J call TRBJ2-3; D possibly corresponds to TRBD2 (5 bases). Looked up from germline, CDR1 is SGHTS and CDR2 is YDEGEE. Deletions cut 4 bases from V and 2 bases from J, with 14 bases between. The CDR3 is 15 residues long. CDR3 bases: TGTGCCAGCAGCCCATTCCCCCGGGACACAGATACGCAGTATTTT. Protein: CASSPFPRDTDTQYF.

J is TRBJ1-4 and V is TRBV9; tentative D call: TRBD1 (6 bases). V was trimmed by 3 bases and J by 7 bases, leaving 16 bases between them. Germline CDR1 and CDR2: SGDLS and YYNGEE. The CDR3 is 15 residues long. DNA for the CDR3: TGTGCCAGCAGCGGAGAGGGGGGGTCTACTGAAAAACTGTTTTTT. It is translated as CASSGEGGSTEKLFF.

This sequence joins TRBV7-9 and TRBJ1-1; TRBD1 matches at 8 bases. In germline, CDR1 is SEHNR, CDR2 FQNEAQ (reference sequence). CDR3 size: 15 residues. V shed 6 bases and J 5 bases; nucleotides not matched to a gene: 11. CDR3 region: CASSYVRGPETEAFF. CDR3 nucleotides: TGTGCCAGCAGTTACGTCAGGGGGCCGGAGACTGAAGCTTTCTTT.

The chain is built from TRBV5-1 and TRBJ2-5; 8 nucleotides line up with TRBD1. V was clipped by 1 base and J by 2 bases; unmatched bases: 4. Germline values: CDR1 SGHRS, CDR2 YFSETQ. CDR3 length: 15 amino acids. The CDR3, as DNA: TGCGCCAGCAGCTTGATGACAGGGGTTCAAGAGACCCAGTACTTC. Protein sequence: CASSLMTGVQETQYF.

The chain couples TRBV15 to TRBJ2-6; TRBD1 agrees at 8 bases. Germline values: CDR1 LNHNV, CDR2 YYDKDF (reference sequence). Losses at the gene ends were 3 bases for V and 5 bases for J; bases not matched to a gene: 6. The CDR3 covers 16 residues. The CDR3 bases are TGTGCCACCAGCAGCCTAGGACAGGGAAGGGCCAACGTCCTGACTTTC. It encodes CATSSLGQGRANVLTF.

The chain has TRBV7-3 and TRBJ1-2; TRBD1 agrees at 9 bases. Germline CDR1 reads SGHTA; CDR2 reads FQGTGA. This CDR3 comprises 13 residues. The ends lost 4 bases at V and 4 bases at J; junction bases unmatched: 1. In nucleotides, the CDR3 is TGTGCCAGCAGCTCGGGACAGGGCTATGGCTACACCTTC. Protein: CASSSGQGYGYTF.

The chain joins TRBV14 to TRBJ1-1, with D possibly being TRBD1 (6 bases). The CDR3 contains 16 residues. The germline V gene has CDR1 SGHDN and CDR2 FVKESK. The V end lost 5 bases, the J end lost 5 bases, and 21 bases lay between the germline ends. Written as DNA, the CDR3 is TGTGCCAGCAGCTCTAGACAGGCTGGAAGGTGGACTGAAGCTTTCTTT. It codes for CASSSRQAGRWTEAFF.

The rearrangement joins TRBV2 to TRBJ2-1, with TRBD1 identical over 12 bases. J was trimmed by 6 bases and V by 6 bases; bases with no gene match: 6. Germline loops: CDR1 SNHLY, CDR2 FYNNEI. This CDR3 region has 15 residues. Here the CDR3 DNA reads TGTGCCAGCAGCTTCGGGACAGGGGGCTTCAATGAGCAGTTCTTC. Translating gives CASSFGTGGFNEQFF. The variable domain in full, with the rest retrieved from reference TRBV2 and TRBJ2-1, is EPEVTQTPSHQVTQMGQEVILRCVPISNHLYFYWYRQILGQKVEFLVSFYNNEISEKSEIFDDQFSVERPDGSNFTLKIRSTKLEDSAMYFCASSFGTGGFNEQFFGPGTRLTVL.

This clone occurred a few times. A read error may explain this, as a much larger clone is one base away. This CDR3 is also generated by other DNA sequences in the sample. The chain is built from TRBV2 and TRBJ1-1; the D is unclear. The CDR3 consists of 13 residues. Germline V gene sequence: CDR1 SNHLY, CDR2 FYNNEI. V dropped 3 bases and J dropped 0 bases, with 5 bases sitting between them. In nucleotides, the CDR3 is TGTGCCAGCAGTGACGAGGTGAACACTGAAGCTTTCTTT. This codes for CASSDEVNTEAFF.

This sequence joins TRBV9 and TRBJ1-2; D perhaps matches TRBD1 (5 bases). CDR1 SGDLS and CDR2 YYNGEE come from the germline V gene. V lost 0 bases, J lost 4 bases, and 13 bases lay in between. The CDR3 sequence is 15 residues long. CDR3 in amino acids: CASSVEGRAIYGYTF. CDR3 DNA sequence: TGTGCCAGCAGCGTAGAGGGCAGGGCGATCTATGGCTACACCTTC. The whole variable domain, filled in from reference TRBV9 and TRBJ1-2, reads DSGVTQTPKHLITATGQRVTLRCSPRSGDLSVYWYQQSLDQGLQFLIQYYNGEERAKGNILERFSAQQFPDLHSELNLSSLELGDSALYFCASSVEGRAIYGYTFGSGTRLTVV.

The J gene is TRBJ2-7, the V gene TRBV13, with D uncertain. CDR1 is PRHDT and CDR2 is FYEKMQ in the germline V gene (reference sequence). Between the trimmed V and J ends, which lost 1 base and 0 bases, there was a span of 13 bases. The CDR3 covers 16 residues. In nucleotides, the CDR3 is TGTGCCAGCAGCTTAGAGTACGCTGAGAGCTCCTACGAGCAGTACTTC. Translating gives CASSLEYAESSYEQYF.

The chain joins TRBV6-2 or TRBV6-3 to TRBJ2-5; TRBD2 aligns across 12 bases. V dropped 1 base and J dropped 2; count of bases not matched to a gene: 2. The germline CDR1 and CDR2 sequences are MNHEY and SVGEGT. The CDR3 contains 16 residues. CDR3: CASSYYLAGGQETQYF. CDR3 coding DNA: TGTGCCAGCAGTTACTACCTAGCGGGGGGGCAAGAGACCCAGTACTTC.

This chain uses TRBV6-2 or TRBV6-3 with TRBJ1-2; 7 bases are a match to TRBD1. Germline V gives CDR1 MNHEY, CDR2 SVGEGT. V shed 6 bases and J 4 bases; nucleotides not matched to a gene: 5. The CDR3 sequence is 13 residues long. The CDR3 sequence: CASSRGQTYGYTF. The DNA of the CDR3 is TGTGCCAGCAGCCGGGGACAGACCTATGGCTACACCTTC.

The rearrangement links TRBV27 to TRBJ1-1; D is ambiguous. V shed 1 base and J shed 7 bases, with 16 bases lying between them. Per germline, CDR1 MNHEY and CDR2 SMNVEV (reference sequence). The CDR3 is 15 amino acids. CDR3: CASSLLSSARLEAFF. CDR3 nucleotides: TGTGCCAGCAGTTTATTATCCTCCGCAAGACTTGAAGCTTTCTTT.

The CDR3 region has the DNA TGTGCCATCTCATCCGGGACTCGAGGCACTGAAGCTTTCTTT. Its protein is CAISSGTRGTEAFF. The chain combines TRBV10-3 with TRBJ1-1, with D possibly TRBD1 on 5 matching bases. Germline CDR1 ENHRY, CDR2 SYGVKD. This CDR3 has 14 residues. V lost 8 bases, J lost 4 bases, and 17 bases lay in between.

The CDR3 DNA reads TGTGCCTGGAGCTCGACAGATACGCAGTATTTT. It yields the protein CAWSSTDTQYF. The chain employs TRBV30 and TRBJ2-3; the D is unclear. Germline CDR1 reads GTSNPN; CDR2 reads SVGIG (reference sequence). CDR3 length: 11 amino acids. V shed 3 bases and J shed 3 bases, with 4 bases lying between them.

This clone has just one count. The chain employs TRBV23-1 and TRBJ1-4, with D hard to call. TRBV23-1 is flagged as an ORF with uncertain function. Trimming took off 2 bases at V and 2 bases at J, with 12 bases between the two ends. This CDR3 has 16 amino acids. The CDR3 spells CASSQRRVLTNEKLFF. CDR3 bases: TGCGCCAGCAGTCAAAGGCGGGTCCTCACTAATGAAAAACTGTTTTTT.

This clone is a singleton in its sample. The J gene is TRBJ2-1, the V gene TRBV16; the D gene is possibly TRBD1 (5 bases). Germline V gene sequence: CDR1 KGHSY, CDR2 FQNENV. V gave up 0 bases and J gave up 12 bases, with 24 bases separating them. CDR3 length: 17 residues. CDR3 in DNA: TGTGCCAGCAGCCAATCGACCCTAGTATGGGGCCATGGGGCGCAGTTCTTC. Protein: CASSQSTLVWGHGAQFF.

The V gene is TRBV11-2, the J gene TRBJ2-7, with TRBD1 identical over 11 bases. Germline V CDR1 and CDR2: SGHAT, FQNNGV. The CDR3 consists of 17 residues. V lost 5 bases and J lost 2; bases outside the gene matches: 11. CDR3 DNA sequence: TGTGCCAGCAGCGGCCGGACAGGGGGCCCCCTAACCTACGAGCAGTACTTC. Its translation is CASSGRTGGPLTYEQYF.

The CDR3, as DNA: TGTGCCTGGAGTGTAAAGGGCGGGAATTCACCCCTCCACTTT. Its translation is CAWSVKGGNSPLHF. The gene calls are TRBV30 and TRBJ1-6; D is ambiguous. Per germline, CDR1 GTSNPN and CDR2 SVGIG (reference sequence). The CDR3 is 14 amino acids. V was pared by 0 bases and J by 7 bases, with 10 bases between. Full variable domain (remainder filled in from reference TRBV30 and TRBJ1-6): SQTIHQWPATLVQPVGSPLSLECTVEGTSNPNLYWYRQAAGRGLQLLFYSVGIGQISSEVPQNLSASRPQDRQFILSSKKLLLSDSGFYLCAWSVKGGNSPLHFGNGTRLTVT.

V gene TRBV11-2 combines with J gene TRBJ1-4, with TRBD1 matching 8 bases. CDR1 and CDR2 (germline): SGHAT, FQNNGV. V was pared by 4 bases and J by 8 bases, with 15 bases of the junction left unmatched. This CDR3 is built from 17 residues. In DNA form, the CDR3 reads TGTGCCAGCAGCTCAAGGACAGGGAGCCTTTTAGGGGAAAAACTGTTTTTT. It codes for CASSSRTGSLLGEKLFF.

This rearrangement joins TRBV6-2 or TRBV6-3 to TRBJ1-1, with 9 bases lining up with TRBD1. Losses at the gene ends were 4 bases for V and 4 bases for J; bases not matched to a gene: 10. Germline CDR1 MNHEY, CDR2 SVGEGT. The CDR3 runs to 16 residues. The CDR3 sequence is CASSSIKRQGGTEAFF. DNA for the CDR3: TGTGCCAGCAGTTCCATCAAAAGACAGGGGGGCACTGAAGCTTTCTTT.